The present TCR beta chain was sequenced within a study of cytomegalovirus exposure and HLA in healthy donors. Points from the study as a whole: A later analysis linked a missense DCLRE1C variant to TCR beta V- and J-gene trimming. In vitro work confirmed that a few CMV-associated chains recognize CMV antigens.

PCR involved 60 Vbeta and 13 Jbeta primers. Some clones are missing from TCRdb's copy, which holds only in-frame ones; the method was immunoSEQ multiplex PCR. This sample's clone table lists 200,000 to 250,000 clones. Those who donated were healthy bone marrow donors. Donors counted as nominally healthy when sampled, yet unrecorded immune exposures were likely. A note on this clone: Its target is not known.

This CDR3 is 14 amino acids long. Germline CDR1 and CDR2: MNHEY and SMNVEV (reference sequence). V was cut by 7 bases and J by 0 bases, with 11 bases left in between. The chain combines TRBV27 with TRBJ2-3, with D perhaps matching TRBD2 (5 bases). The clonotype originates from a woman aged 30 to 39 in good health and CMV-seropositive. Sequenced sample: PBMCs. DNA for the CDR3: TGTGCCAGCAAGCGGAAATCTAGCACAGATACGCAGTATTTT. Protein sequence: CASKRKSSTDTQYF.